The 13 T cell receptor beta chains reported below all come from one sample, sequenced in a study of blood T cell repertoires in COVID-19 (dated by TCRdb to the early 2020s). Libraries were prepared through the immunoSEQ multiplex PCR assay. TCRdb's version of the immuneACCESS table is confined to in-frame rearrangements and falls short of the full clone set. An unresolved V gene accounts for under half of the shortfall where checked; the remainder is of unknown origin. In this sample the table shows under 250,000 clones, approximately 85% of which occur a single time. The ten biggest clones cover 9.1% of the sample. The sequencing input was PBMCs or T cells enriched from blood (not recorded which). The receptors derive from a woman between 45 and 60 years old with acute COVID-19.

The chain links TRBV4-1 to TRBJ1-6, with 9 bases aligning to TRBD1. CDR1 is MGHRA and CDR2 is YSYEKL in the germline V gene. The ends lost 4 bases at V and 5 bases at J; junction bases unmatched: 3. This CDR3 is 15 amino acids long. CDR3 amino acids: CASSLRDRDNSPLHF. The CDR3 nucleotides read TGCGCCAGCAGCCTCCGGGACAGGGATAATTCACCCCTCCACTTT.

V is TRBV2 and J is TRBJ2-3; 8 nucleotides agree with TRBD1. Looked up from germline, CDR1 is SNHLY and CDR2 is FYNNEI. The V segment lost 7 bases and the J segment 3 bases; nucleotides outside the gene matches: 9. This CDR3 contains 15 residues. The DNA for the CDR3 is TGTGCCAGCACCGAGACAGGGGCCTTTACAGATACGCAGTATTTT. Translating gives CASTETGAFTDTQYF. The full variable domain, rest sourced from reference TRBV2 and TRBJ2-3, is EPEVTQTPSHQVTQMGQEVILRCVPISNHLYFYWYRQILGQKVEFLVSFYNNEISEKSEIFDDQFSVERPDGSNFTLKIRSTKLEDSAMYFCASTETGAFTDTQYFGPGTRLTVL.

J is TRBJ2-3 and V is TRBV3-1 (or the pseudogene TRBV3-2); TRBD2 matches 10 bases. The CDR3 spans 15 residues. Trimming removed 4 bases from V and 4 bases from J; junction bases left unmatched: 5. CDR1 and CDR2 from the germline V gene are LGHDT and YNNKEL (reference sequence). Written as DNA, the CDR3 is TGTGCCAGCAGCCGACAGCGGGGGGGTGCAGATACGCAGTATTTT. It codes for CASSRQRGGADTQYF.

J is TRBJ2-5 and V is TRBV9, with 7 bases matching TRBD1. Germline CDR1 is SGDLS and CDR2 is YYNGEE. With 0 bases clipped from V and 5 bases from J, the junction kept 13 bases outside the gene matches. The CDR3 consists of 17 residues. The CDR3 region has the DNA TGTGCCAGCAGCGTAGGATCCTCAACAGGGGTCCGGGAGACCCAGTACTTC. This encodes CASSVGSSTGVRETQYF.

This chain links TRBV5-8 with TRBJ1-5, with TRBD1 as a possible D gene (5 bases). Germline CDR1 SGHTS, CDR2 YDEGEE. Trimming stripped 4 bases from V and 1 base from J, with 12 bases between. The CDR3 covers 15 residues. The CDR3 coding sequence is TGTGCCAGCAGCCGGAGGGGAGAAAGCAATCAGCCCCAGCATTTT. It yields the protein CASSRRGESNQPQHF.

The chain uses TRBV29-1 and TRBJ1-2, with D perhaps matching TRBD1 (6 bases). Germline lookup yields CDR1 SQVTM and CDR2 ANQGSEA. V was pared by 0 bases and J by 8 bases, with 19 bases between. This CDR3 is built from 15 residues. The CDR3 region has the DNA TGCAGCGTTGAAGACGCAAGGACAGCCCTTAGAGGCTACACCTTC. Its translation: CSVEDARTALRGYTF.

V usage is TRBV6-2 or TRBV6-3 and J usage is TRBJ1-1; no definite D call. V lost 6 bases and J lost 2, with 10 bases in between. Germline V gives CDR1 MNHEY, CDR2 SVGEGT. CDR3 length: 13 residues. The CDR3 is CASSLPGNTEAFF. The CDR3 coding sequence is TGTGCCAGCAGCTTACCCGGTAACACTGAAGCTTTCTTT.

This clone was seen a single time. This chain links TRBV28 with TRBJ2-2, with 13 positions matching TRBD2. The CDR3 sequence is 15 residues long. After removal of 2 bases from V and 8 bases from J, the junction contained 2 bases not matched to a gene. Germline V gives CDR1 MDHEN, CDR2 SYDVKM. The CDR3 sequence: CASSLRLAGGGELFF. The CDR3 bases are TGTGCCAGCAGTTTACGACTAGCGGGGGGTGGGGAGCTGTTTTTT.

The chain carries TRBV11-2 and TRBJ1-1; D ambiguous. The V end lost 2 bases, the J end lost 4 bases, and 8 bases lay between the germline ends. Germline V gene sequence: CDR1 SGHAT, CDR2 FQNNGV. This CDR3 has 13 amino acids. The CDR3 loop reads CASSLSRGTEAFF. As DNA, the CDR3 is TGTGCCAGCAGCTTATCCCGGGGCACTGAAGCTTTCTTT.

This clone occurred once. The chain employs TRBV7-8 and TRBJ1-2; D gene ambiguous. The V end was cut by 5 bases, the J end by 4 bases, with 8 bases between. This CDR3 has 12 amino acids. The V gene's germline CDR1 is SGHVS and CDR2 FQNEAQ. The CDR3 DNA is TGTGCCAGCAGCCTAACTGGCTATGGCTACACCTTC. Amino acid sequence: CASSLTGYGYTF.

Concerning this clone: Possible read error: a much larger clone is one base away. Other DNA sequences within the sample encode an identical CDR3. V and J are TRBV9 and TRBJ2-2; 9 bases match TRBD2. The CDR3 length is 17 residues. The germline V gene encodes CDR1 SGDLS and CDR2 YYNGEE. CDR3 sequence: CASSVAAGGPSSGELFF. The CDR3 region has the DNA TGCGCCAGCAGCGTAGCGGCGGGGGGGCCTAGTTCCGGGGAGCTGTTTTTT.

The chain employs TRBV3-1 (or the pseudogene TRBV3-2) and TRBJ2-3, with D perhaps matching TRBD2 (5 bases). The V gene's germline CDR1 is LGHDT and CDR2 YNNKEL (reference sequence). V was shortened by 4 bases and J by 2 bases, with 13 bases between the two germline ends. The CDR3 is made up of 15 amino acids. DNA of the CDR3: TGTGCCAGCAGCCTCCGGCACGGGGACACAGATACGCAGTATTTT. Translated, it gives CASSLRHGDTDTQYF.

J is TRBJ2-7 and V is TRBV9; no clear D gene. V lost 0 bases and J lost 2, with 12 bases in between. Germline assignment: CDR1 SGDLS and CDR2 YYNGEE. The CDR3 covers 15 residues. CDR3 sequence: CASSVDPVSPYEQYF. In DNA, the CDR3 is TGTGCCAGCAGCGTAGACCCCGTCAGTCCCTACGAGCAGTACTTC. The variable domain in full, completed from reference TRBV9 and TRBJ2-7, reads DSGVTQTPKHLITATGQRVTLRCSPRSGDLSVYWYQQSLDQGLQFLIQYYNGEERAKGNILERFSAQQFPDLHSELNLSSLELGDSALYFCASSVDPVSPYEQYFGPGTRLTVT.